Detailed here is one T cell receptor beta chain. Per the original data handling: Amplification of reference gene primers was used by the study to estimate nucleated cell counts. Here immunoSEQ multiplex PCR was the method, and the copy in TCRdb shows in-frame clones only, minus some. Clonal size and the V and J genes are those of that table, whereas D and trimming came from the DNA. The profile shows tens of thousands of clones, 60% to 75% of them singletons. This sample is drawn from a study of blood T cell repertoires in COVID-19. Study summary: COVID-19 samples, acute and convalescent, were from the United States, Italy and Spain. PBMCs, B-cell-depleted T cells, or T cells provided the cDNA or gDNA that made up the material.

CDR1 is SGHRS, CDR2 YFSETQ, per germline. This CDR3 has 15 amino acids. V lost 0 bases to trimming and J lost 2 bases, with 10 bases between them. The V and J genes are TRBV5-1 and TRBJ2-3; a weak D match, TRBD1 (6 bases). Sequencing was done on a sample of peripheral blood. The sequence was obtained from a woman in her 70s with acute or convalescent COVID-19. CDR3 coding DNA: TGCGCCAGCAGCTTGGGACAGGTCCTCACAGATACGCAGTATTTT. Its protein is CASSLGQVLTDTQYF.